What follows is one TCR beta chain and its context. Its specificity is unknown. The germline V and J ends were trimmed by 6 bases and 4 bases, with 24 bases remaining between them. Germline loops: CDR1 MNHEY, CDR2 SMNVEV (reference sequence). This CDR3 has 18 amino acids. Deep was the level at which the assay was run. Profiling relied on immunoSEQ multiplex PCR, and the TCRdb table lists in-frame clones only, not all of them. The sample carries over 2,000,000 clones, around 93% recorded once. Naive-designated CD8 cells lacked CD45RO, were positively enriched for CCR7, and omitted terminally differentiated effector memory CD45RA+ cells. The sample is drawn from a study of shared clonotypes between healthy human individuals. In the study overall: Each donor's CD4 naive and CD4 memory cells filled three plates apiece, CD8 naive two, and CD8 memory one.

The study, taken as a whole, reports: Shared across several donors were around 5% of the naive CD4 clonotypes.

The chain joins TRBV27 to TRBJ2-2, with D unresolved. The TCR sequence derives from a man in his late teens or twenties in good health. Some clones in this sample may be carry-over from other donors' samples. Sample: naive CD8+ T cells from PBMCs. Here the CDR3 DNA reads TGTGCCAGCAGCGACCCAATAGAAGTATCGGGTGCCACCGGGGAGCTGTTTTTT. This gives the protein CASSDPIEVSGATGELFF.